These T cell receptor beta chains were read from a single sample in a study of sequential checkpoint blockade in melanoma. Sequencing used immunoSEQ multiplex PCR; TCRdb keeps in-frame clones, though not all of them. The sample has approximately 40,000 clones, approximately 90% seen once. Specimen: CD8+ T cells sorted from blood (inferred from file names), collected from a patient given nivolumab and ipilimumab in sequence. The receptors were sampled from a human donor with melanoma. Both conserved end residues are part of each CDR3. Each record gives: CDR3 protein, CDR3 DNA, J gene, V gene, clone size, D gene. D genes are given only for firm matches. Clone size, where shown, is once, few, many, or a class for clones that have expanded.

CSVEKGALFF TGCAGCGTTGAAAAGGGGGCACTTTTCTTT TRBJ1-1 TRBV29-1 - TRBD1
CASSLANRSRTSTDTQYF TGTGCCAGCAGCTTAGCTAATAGATCCCGGACTAGCACAGATACGCAGTATTTT TRBJ2-3 TRBV7-9 - -
CASSLWQGAHEQYF TGTGCCAGCAGTTTATGGCAGGGGGCCCACGAGCAGTACTTC TRBJ2-7 TRBV28 - TRBD1
CSVVGVDTGELFF TGCAGCGTTGTCGGGGTTGACACCGGGGAGCTGTTTTTT TRBJ2-2 TRBV29-1 - -
CASSSLRRDSGNTIYF TGTGCCAGCAGTTCGCTGCGCAGGGATTCTGGAAACACCATATATTTT TRBJ1-3 TRBV2 - -
CASSLGAGGPTDTQYF TGTGCCAGCAGCTTAGGGGCGGGAGGGCCAACAGATACGCAGTATTTT TRBJ2-3 TRBV7-2 once TRBD2
CASSNPLEPQHF TGTGCCAGCAGCAACCCGCTAGAGCCCCAGCATTTT TRBJ1-5 TRBV7-9 few -
CASSQFLYEQYF TGTGCCAGCAGCCAATTCCTCTACGAGCAGTACTTC TRBJ2-7 TRBV14 - -
CASGGVLTSLNTEAFF TGTGCCAGCGGGGGGGTTCTAACCTCCCTGAACACTGAAGCTTTCTTT TRBJ1-1 TRBV27 - -
CASSPQTGGLTNEKLFF TGTGCCAGTAGTCCACAGACAGGGGGCTTGACTAATGAAAAACTGTTTTTT TRBJ1-4 TRBV19 few TRBD1
CASGTRPTGLADTEAFF TGCGCCAGCGGCACCCGCCCCACAGGGCTGGCTGACACTGAAGCTTTCTTT TRBJ1-1 TRBV5-1 - -
CASSLLSLGSNQPQHF TGTGCCAGCAGCTTACTCTCCTTGGGCAGCAATCAGCCCCAGCATTTT TRBJ1-5 TRBV7-2 - -
CASSLGRDRANYGYTF TGTGCCAGCAGCTTAGGGAGGGACAGAGCTAACTATGGCTACACCTTC TRBJ1-2 TRBV7-9 - TRBD1
CASSASAGGADGYTF TGTGCCAGCAGTGCCTCGGCAGGGGGCGCGGATGGCTACACCTTC TRBJ1-2 TRBV2 - TRBD1
CASSLFRVTTTGNSYNEQFF TGTGCCAGCAGTTTATTTCGTGTGACGACTACCGGGAACTCCTACAATGAGCAGTTCTTC TRBJ2-1 TRBV28 - -
CAAGGGGASYEQYF TGTGCCGCCGGCGGAGGCGGAGCTTCTTACGAGCAGTACTTC TRBJ2-7 TRBV15 - -
CASSYTGVVGKLFF TGTGCCAGCAGTTACACGGGGGTCGTAGGAAAACTGTTTTTT TRBJ1-4 TRBV6-8 - -
CASGLFEQETQYF TGTGCTAGTGGTTTGTTCGAGCAAGAGACCCAGTACTTC TRBJ2-5 TRBV12-5 - -
CASSGLAGGRGNEQFF TGTGCCAGTAGTGGACTAGCGGGAGGGCGGGGTAATGAGCAGTTCTTC TRBJ2-1 TRBV19 - TRBD2
CASSETGKQETQYF TGTGCCAGCAGCGAGACAGGGAAGCAAGAGACCCAGTACTTC TRBJ2-5 TRBV7-9 few TRBD1
CASSVGGEGYNEQFF TGTGCCAGCAGCGTAGGAGGAGAGGGTTACAATGAGCAGTTCTTC TRBJ2-1 TRBV9 once -
CASSRGGYTDTQYF TGTGCCAGCAGCCGCGGGGGCTACACAGATACGCAGTATTTT TRBJ2-3 TRBV7-6 - -
CASGGRGHGIYGYTF TGTGCTAGTGGCGGAAGGGGACACGGTATCTATGGCTACACCTTC TRBJ1-2 TRBV12-5 few -
CASSAGQLNTEAFF TGTGCCAGCAGCGCCGGACAGCTGAACACTGAAGCTTTCTTT TRBJ1-1 TRBV5-6 - -